These T cell receptor beta chains were read from a single sample in a study of blood T cell repertoires in COVID-19. The method was immunoSEQ multiplex PCR; TCRdb's version includes in-frame clones alone and lacks a portion of them. The table has about 230,000 clones, roughly 88% seen once. The sample consisted of peripheral blood. These receptors all stem from a man aged 35-49 years with acute or convalescent COVID-19. Each CDR3 is given with its conserved first and last residue. Each record gives: clone size, V gene, D gene, J gene, CDR3 protein, CDR3 DNA. A D gene is named only where the DNA matches it firmly. Clone sizes are given selectively: once, few, many, or a class where the clone is expanded.

NA	TRBV18	TRBD1	TRBJ1-5	CASSPGQGSNQPQHF	TGTGCCAGCTCACCGGGACAGGGTAGCAATCAGCCCCAGCATTTT
NA	TRBV6-4	NA	TRBJ1-1	CASSQQRDTEAFF	TGTGCCAGCAGTCAACAGAGGGACACTGAAGCTTTCTTT
NA	TRBV28	NA	TRBJ1-6	CASTQEFNSPLHF	TGTGCCAGCACACAGGAATTTAATTCACCCCTCCACTTT
NA	TRBV7-2	NA	TRBJ2-1	CASSSKGAGDPSYNEQFF	TGTGCCAGCAGCTCGAAGGGTGCCGGGGATCCGTCCTACAATGAGCAGTTCTTC
NA	TRBV10-3	TRBD2	TRBJ2-2	CAISGGLETGELFF	TGTGCCATCAGTGGGGGACTAGAAACCGGGGAGCTGTTTTTT
NA	TRBV12-5	NA	TRBJ2-5	CASGFGGAGETQYF	TGTGCTAGTGGTTTTGGGGGGGCGGGAGAGACCCAGTACTTC
NA	TRBV28	NA	TRBJ1-2	CASSPPLLYYGYTF	TGTGCCAGCAGTCCGCCACTCCTCTATTATGGCTACACCTTC
NA	TRBV6-6	TRBD1	TRBJ2-2	CASSYTRQGGELFF	TGTGCCAGCAGTTACACGAGACAGGGCGGGGAGCTGTTTTTT
NA	TRBV11-3	NA	TRBJ2-7	CASSLRTGSSYEQYF	TGTGCCAGCAGCTTACGGACGGGAAGCTCCTACGAGCAGTACTTC
once	TRBV4-1	TRBD1	TRBJ2-7	CASSPRQGTSYEQYF	TGCGCCAGCAGCCCCCGACAGGGAACGTCCTACGAGCAGTACTTC
few	TRBV5-1	TRBD2	TRBJ2-1	CASSFSGGGGREQFF	TGCGCCAGCAGCTTTAGCGGGGGCGGCGGTAGAGAGCAGTTCTTC
NA	TRBV29-1	TRBD2	TRBJ2-1	CSGGGTSGANGEFF	TGCAGCGGGGGCGGGACTAGCGGGGCCAACGGGGAGTTCTTC
NA	TRBV27	NA	TRBJ1-1	CASSFLPPRVSSTEAFF	TGTGCCAGCAGTTTCCTCCCCCCGCGGGTATCGAGCACTGAAGCTTTCTTT
once	TRBV18	TRBD2	TRBJ2-1	CASSPRGLAVVNEQFF	TGTGCCAGCTCACCCCGGGGACTAGCGGTTGTCAATGAGCAGTTCTTC
NA	TRBV30	TRBD1	TRBJ2-7	CAWREPRTGRNYEQYF	TGTGCCTGGAGGGAGCCCCGGACAGGGAGAAACTACGAGCAGTACTTC
NA	TRBV12-3/TRBV12-4	TRBD1	TRBJ1-1	CASSLSGGSEAFF	TGTGCCAGCAGTTTATCAGGGGGAAGTGAAGCTTTCTTT
once	TRBV29-1	NA	TRBJ1-1	CSVEVEAEAFF	TGCAGCGTTGAGGTAGAGGCAGAAGCTTTCTTT
NA	TRBV5-4	TRBD1	TRBJ2-7	CASSFRQGVYEQYF	TGTGCCAGCAGCTTTAGACAGGGTGTCTACGAGCAGTACTTC
NA	TRBV7-2	TRBD1	TRBJ2-7	CASSFQAGQGFYEQYF	TGTGCCAGCAGCTTCCAGGCGGGACAGGGCTTCTACGAGCAGTACTTC
NA	TRBV5-8	NA	TRBJ1-5	CASSPQGPNQPQHF	TGTGCCAGCAGCCCGCAGGGGCCCAATCAGCCCCAGCATTTT
NA	TRBV12-3/TRBV12-4	NA	TRBJ2-2	CASRPGGGELFF	TGTGCCAGCAGGCCCGGTGGCGGGGAGCTGTTTTTT
NA	TRBV6-5	NA	TRBJ2-7	CASSALQGPYEQYF	TGTGCCAGCAGCGCATTACAGGGCCCCTACGAGCAGTACTTC
NA	TRBV7-9	NA	TRBJ2-4	CASSLVAGWAKNIQYF	TGTGCCAGCAGCTTAGTGGCGGGGTGGGCCAAAAACATTCAGTACTTC
NA	TRBV5-1	NA	TRBJ1-1	CASSLDVGRSLNTEAFF	TGCGCCAGCAGCTTGGACGTCGGCAGGTCCTTGAACACTGAAGCTTTCTTT
NA	TRBV18	NA	TRBJ1-1	CASSPSQRTSEAFF	TGTGCCAGCTCACCATCCCAAAGGACAAGTGAAGCTTTCTTT
once	TRBV7-2	NA	TRBJ1-2	CASSKRQDGYTF	TGTGCCAGCAGCAAAAGACAGGACGGCTACACCTTC
few	TRBV19	NA	TRBJ1-6	CASTRPGNSPLHF	TGTGCCAGTACCAGACCAGGGAATTCACCCCTCCACTTT
NA	TRBV11-2	NA	TRBJ2-1	CASTKGRGRSYNEQFF	TGTGCCAGCACCAAAGGGCGAGGGAGGTCCTACAATGAGCAGTTCTTC
NA	TRBV5-1	TRBD1	TRBJ1-1	CASSFHQGASGEAFF	TGCGCCAGCAGCTTCCATCAGGGGGCATCAGGTGAAGCTTTCTTT